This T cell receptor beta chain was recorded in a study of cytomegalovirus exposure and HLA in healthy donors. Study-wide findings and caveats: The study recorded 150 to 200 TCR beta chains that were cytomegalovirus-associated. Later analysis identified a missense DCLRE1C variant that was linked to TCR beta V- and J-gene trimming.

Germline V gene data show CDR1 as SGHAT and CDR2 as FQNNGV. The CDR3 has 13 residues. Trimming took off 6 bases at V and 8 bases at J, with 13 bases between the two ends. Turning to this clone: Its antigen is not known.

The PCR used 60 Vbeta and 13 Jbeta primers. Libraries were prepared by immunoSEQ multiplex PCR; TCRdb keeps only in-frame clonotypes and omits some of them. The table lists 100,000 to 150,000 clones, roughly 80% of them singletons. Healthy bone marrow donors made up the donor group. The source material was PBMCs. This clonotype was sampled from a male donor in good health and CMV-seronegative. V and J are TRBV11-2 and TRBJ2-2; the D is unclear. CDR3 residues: CASRQLVRGELFF. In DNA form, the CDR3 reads TGTGCCAGCAGGCAACTGGTGCGTGGGGAGCTGTTTTTT. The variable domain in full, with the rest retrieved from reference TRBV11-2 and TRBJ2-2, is EAGVAQSPRYKIIEKRQSVAFWCNPISGHATLYWYQQILGQGPKLLIQFQNNGVVDDSQLPKDRFSAERLKGVDSTLKIQPAKLEDSAVYLCASRQLVRGELFFGEGSRLTVL.